The source of this TCR beta chain is a study of blood T cell repertoires in COVID-19. Across the whole study: Collection of acute and convalescent COVID-19 samples took place in the United States, Italy and Spain. PBMCs, B-cell-depleted T cells, or T cells were the source of the cDNA or gDNA that made up the material.

In the source study's methods: The authors estimated nucleated cell counts from reference gene primer amplification. Using immunoSEQ multiplex PCR, the repertoire was profiled, and TCRdb retains in-frame clones only, with some absent. That table gives V, J and clone size, and the DNA gave D and trimming. The sample lists 200,000 to 300,000 clones, approximately 84% occurring once. This CDR3 is built from 15 residues. Trimming removed 3 bases from V and 2 bases from J; junction bases left unmatched: 4. Germline V lookup: CDR1 MNHEY, CDR2 SMNVEV (reference sequence). This sequence originates from a man aged 45-60 years with acute or convalescent COVID-19. Source material: peripheral blood. The rearrangement joins TRBV27 to TRBJ2-3, with 8 positions matching TRBD2. CDR3 sequence (DNA): TGTGCCAGCAGTTTTCTGCGGGGGGACACAGATACGCAGTATTTT. This sequence encodes CASSFLRGDTDTQYF.